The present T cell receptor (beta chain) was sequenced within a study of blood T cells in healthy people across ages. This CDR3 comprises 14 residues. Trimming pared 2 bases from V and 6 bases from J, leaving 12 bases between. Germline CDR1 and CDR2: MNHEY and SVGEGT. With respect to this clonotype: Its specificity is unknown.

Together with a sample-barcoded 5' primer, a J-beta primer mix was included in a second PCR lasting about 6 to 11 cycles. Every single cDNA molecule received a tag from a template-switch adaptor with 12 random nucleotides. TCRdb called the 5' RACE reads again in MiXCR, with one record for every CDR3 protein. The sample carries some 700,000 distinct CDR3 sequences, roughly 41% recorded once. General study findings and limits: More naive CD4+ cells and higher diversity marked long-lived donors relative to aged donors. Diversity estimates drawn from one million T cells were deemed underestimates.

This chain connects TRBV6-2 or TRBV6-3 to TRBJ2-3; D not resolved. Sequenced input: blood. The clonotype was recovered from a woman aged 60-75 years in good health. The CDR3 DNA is TGTGCCAGCAGTTACGTCTCGGATTTGGATACGCAGTATTTT. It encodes CASSYVSDLDTQYF.